What follows are 9 T cell receptor beta chains derived from one specimen sequenced in a study of cytomegalovirus exposure and HLA in healthy donors. PCR was performed using 60 Vbeta and 13 Jbeta primers. The protocol was immunoSEQ multiplex PCR, while the TCRdb copy is restricted to in-frame clones and leaves out a portion. This table holds some 140,000 clones, around 79% found once. Sequencing input: PBMCs. The source is a man aged 40-55 years in good health and CMV-seropositive.

V and J are TRBV18 and TRBJ1-1; D is ambiguous. The CDR3 runs to 15 residues. Trimming removed 0 bases from V and 5 bases from J, with 13 bases in between. Germline V gives CDR1 KGHSH, CDR2 LQKENI. CDR3: CASSPPGGKRTEAFF. The CDR3 DNA is TGTGCCAGCTCACCACCTGGAGGGAAGAGGACTGAAGCTTTCTTT.

This chain uses TRBV2 with TRBJ2-1, with D tentatively TRBD2 (6 bases). The CDR3 extends over 15 amino acids. Germline lookup yields CDR1 SNHLY and CDR2 FYNNEI. The germline V and J ends were trimmed by 6 bases and 0 bases, with 12 bases remaining between them. In DNA form, the CDR3 reads TGTGCCAGCAGAGGCCGGAGGGCCTCCTACAATGAGCAGTTCTTC. Residues: CASRGRRASYNEQFF. Based on the CDR3 plus reference TRBV2 and TRBJ2-1, the full variable domain is EPEVTQTPSHQVTQMGQEVILRCVPISNHLYFYWYRQILGQKVEFLVSFYNNEISEKSEIFDDQFSVERPDGSNFTLKIRSTKLEDSAMYFCASRGRRASYNEQFFGPGTRLTVL.

V is TRBV28 and J is TRBJ1-1; 7 bases are shared with TRBD1. This CDR3 has 16 amino acids. V trimming: 9 bases; J trimming: 0 bases; junction bases outside the gene matches: 13. CDR1 and CDR2 from the germline V gene are MDHEN and SYDVKM. CDR3 protein: CASYGTENFMNTEAFF. CDR3 sequence (DNA): TGTGCCAGTTACGGGACAGAAAACTTCATGAACACTGAAGCTTTCTTT.

The CDR3 spells CAWSELSEQYF. The DNA for the CDR3 is TGTGCCTGGAGTGAGTTGAGCGAGCAGTACTTC. The chain links TRBV30 to TRBJ2-7, with D unresolved. V was cut by 1 base and J by 6 bases, with 7 bases left in between. Germline CDR1 is GTSNPN and CDR2 is SVGIG (reference sequence). CDR3 size: 11 residues.

This clone was recorded only once. In DNA form, the CDR3 reads TGTGCCAGCAGCGCGCAAGCGGGAGGGCCCTACGAGCAGTACTTC. This gives the protein CASSAQAGGPYEQYF. The chain is built from TRBV7-2 and TRBJ2-7, with 10 nucleotides matching TRBD2. In germline, CDR1 is SGHTA, CDR2 FQGNSA. Trimming at V came to 5 bases and at J to 2 bases, leaving 6 bases not matched to a gene. CDR3 size: 15 residues.

The J gene is TRBJ2-1, the V gene TRBV7-2, with 7 bases that match TRBD2. V shed 2 bases, J shed 5 bases, and the junction held 3 bases outside the gene matches. This CDR3 comprises 14 residues. CDR1 SGHTA and CDR2 FQGNSA come from the germline V gene. CDR3 nucleotides: TGTGCCAGCAGCTTAAGGACTAGAAACAATGAGCAGTTCTTC. It codes for CASSLRTRNNEQFF.

The chain uses TRBV2 and TRBJ1-1, with D perhaps matching TRBD1 (6 bases). The CDR3 runs to 13 residues. Germline V CDR1 and CDR2: SNHLY, FYNNEI. Trimming took 9 bases from V and 3 from J, leaving 14 bases between them. DNA of the CDR3: TGTGCCAGTTCGGCCAGGGGAGACACTGAAGCTTTCTTT. This translates into CASSARGDTEAFF.

The rearrangement links TRBV15 to TRBJ2-1; 9 bases fit TRBD2. The J segment lost 4 bases and the V segment lost 0 bases, leaving 7 bases of the junction unmatched. The CDR3 extends over 17 amino acids. Germline values: CDR1 LNHNV, CDR2 YYDKDF (reference sequence). CDR3 protein: CATSREKGLAPYNEQFF. The CDR3 DNA sequence: TGTGCCACCAGCAGAGAGAAGGGACTAGCACCTTACAATGAGCAGTTCTTC.

This clone was seen only a few times. Other DNA sequences in the sample encode the same CDR3. The V and J genes are TRBV11-3 and TRBJ2-1; D may be TRBD2 (7 bases). The ends were cut back, 4 bases at V and 8 bases at J, with 12 bases in the middle. CDR1 and CDR2 (germline): SGHNT, YENEEA. This CDR3 region has 13 residues. In DNA, the CDR3 is TGTGCCAGCAGCTCCCGCGGGGGCGATGAGCAGTTCTTC. Protein: CASSSRGGDEQFF.